What follows are 21 T cell receptor beta chains derived from one specimen sequenced in a study of Ad26.COV2.S vaccination and SARS-CoV-2 variants. The treatment: some 20 received Ad26.COV2.S at low or high dose, single or two shots; 5 received placebo; per-sample allocation not given. Collection of the samples took place on day 63 after the first injection of vaccine or placebo. TCRdb's table, derived via immunoSEQ multiplex PCR, lists solely in-frame clones and lacks some. Here the sample spans some 370,000 clones, 83% being singletons. Material: peripheral blood, obtained in a trial of Ad26.COV2.S vaccine versus placebo. These receptors originate from a person between 18 and 65 years old who received the Ad26.COV2.S COVID-19 vaccine or a placebo.

The chain has TRBV5-5 and TRBJ1-2; D not certain. There are 16 residues in the CDR3. Trimming removed 0 bases from V and 2 bases from J, with 14 bases in between. The germline CDR1 and CDR2 sequences are SGHKS and YYEKEE (reference sequence). Here the CDR3 DNA reads TGTGCCAGCAGCTTGGTTCTGGGTCAGGAGAACTATGGCTACACCTTC. Encoded protein: CASSLVLGQENYGYTF.

J is TRBJ2-1 and V is TRBV14, with 13 bases that match TRBD2. Germline CDR1 is SGHDN and CDR2 is FVKESK. The junction had 19 bases not matched to a gene; V was cut back by 4 bases and J by 10 bases. The length of the CDR3 is 19 residues. CDR3 in DNA: TGTGCCAGCAGCCCCGGGACTAGCGGGACCAGGGGGAATATGCGGGAGCAGTTCTTC. Its protein is CASSPGTSGTRGNMREQFF.

The V gene is TRBV5-5, the J gene TRBJ1-6, with D hard to call. Germline V CDR1 and CDR2: SGHKS, YYEKEE (reference sequence). The V end was cut by 0 bases, the J end by 7 bases, with 11 bases between. This CDR3 is 15 amino acids long. This chain's CDR3 is CASSLAAVSNSPLHF. The CDR3 region has the DNA TGTGCCAGCAGCTTGGCGGCTGTTTCCAATTCACCCCTCCACTTT.

The CDR3, as DNA: TGTGCCAGCAGCCTCCGGATGGGCACTGAAGCTTTCTTT. It codes for CASSLRMGTEAFF. The chain uses TRBV7-2 and TRBJ1-1; D uncertain. V was clipped by 5 bases and J by 4 bases, with 11 bases between them. Germline V gene lookup returns CDR1 SGHTA and CDR2 FQGNSA. The CDR3 extends over 13 amino acids.

V gene TRBV4-3 combines with J gene TRBJ1-6; D gene unclear. CDR3 length: 15 amino acids. V was trimmed by 0 bases and J by 8 bases, leaving 11 bases between them. In germline, CDR1 is LGHNA, CDR2 YSLEER. CDR3 DNA sequence: TGCGCCAGCAGCCAAGATTTGGTATTGGATTCACCCCTCCACTTT. Protein sequence: CASSQDLVLDSPLHF.

V and J are TRBV7-8 and TRBJ2-5; D is perhaps TRBD1 (6 bases). From germline, CDR1 is SGHVS and CDR2 FQNEAQ. The CDR3 is made up of 13 amino acids. V was cut by 1 base and J by 4 bases, with 7 bases left in between. The CDR3 protein is CASSLGGGETQYF. CDR3 DNA sequence: TGTGCCAGCAGCTTAGGAGGGGGAGAGACCCAGTACTTC.

The chain carries TRBV27 and TRBJ2-1; 14 nucleotides align to TRBD2. The CDR3 is 14 residues long. Trimming removed 5 bases from V and 8 bases from J; junction bases left unmatched: 2. From germline, CDR1 is MNHEY and CDR2 SMNVEV (reference sequence). The CDR3 nucleotides read TGTGCCAGCAGTGCGGGACTAGCGGGAGATGAGCAGTTCTTC. It codes for CASSAGLAGDEQFF.

The chain joins TRBV19 to TRBJ2-2, with TRBD2 matching over 7 bases. V was clipped by 3 bases and J by 4 bases; unmatched bases: 2. Germline values: CDR1 LNHDA, CDR2 SQIVND (reference sequence). The CDR3 length is 14 residues. The CDR3 DNA sequence: TGTGCCAGTAGTATTGGGGGGGTCACCGGGGAGCTGTTTTTT. As protein: CASSIGGVTGELFF.

This clone was recorded at least ten times. The rearrangement links TRBV5-1 to TRBJ1-5; 10 bases are shared with TRBD1. The CDR3 consists of 14 residues. In germline, CDR1 is SGHRS, CDR2 YFSETQ. Trimming cost V 5 bases and J 7 bases; bases outside gene matches: 6. In nucleotides, the CDR3 is TGCGCCAGCAGTCCCGGGACAGGGGAGCAGCCCCAGCATTTT. This codes for CASSPGTGEQPQHF. The whole variable domain, remainder taken from reference TRBV5-1 and TRBJ1-5, is KAGVTQTPRYLIKTRGQQVTLSCSPISGHRSVSWYQQTPGQGLQFLFEYFSETQRNKGNFPGRFSGRQFSNSRSEMNVSTLELGDSALYLCASSPGTGEQPQHFGDGTRLSIL.

This chain links TRBV5-1 with TRBJ2-2; tentative D call: TRBD2 (5 bases). Trimming took 4 bases from V and 1 from J, leaving 5 bases between them. The CDR3 runs to 13 residues. The germline gives CDR1 SGHRS, CDR2 YFSETQ. This chain's CDR3 is CASSEGNTGELFF. The CDR3 coding sequence is TGCGCCAGCAGCGAGGGGAACACCGGGGAGCTGTTTTTT.

This chain links TRBV18 with TRBJ1-4, with D unclear. CDR3 size: 14 residues. Germline CDR1 is KGHSH and CDR2 is LQKENI. V was clipped by 3 bases and J by 8 bases, with 13 bases between them. The CDR3 DNA is TGTGCCAGCTCACCCGGGGTCCAAGGGGAAAAACTGTTTTTT. It yields the protein CASSPGVQGEKLFF.

The rearrangement links TRBV5-6 to TRBJ1-1; D uncertain. The CDR3 loop spans 11 amino acids. Looked up from germline, CDR1 is SGHDT and CDR2 is YYEEEE. V lost 3 bases and J 7 bases, leaving 7 bases between the germline ends. The CDR3 is CASSSGFEAFF. The CDR3 DNA reads TGTGCCAGCAGCTCCGGATTTGAAGCTTTCTTT.

The gene calls are TRBV10-3 and TRBJ1-1; 9 bases map to TRBD1. Germline V CDR1 and CDR2: ENHRY, SYGVKD. Losses at the gene ends were 5 bases for V and 1 base for J; bases not matched to a gene: 5. CDR3 length: 15 residues. In nucleotides, the CDR3 is TGTGCCATCAGTCAGGGACAGGGACCGAACACTGAAGCTTTCTTT. It specifies CAISQGQGPNTEAFF.

This clone was picked up a small number of times. The chain employs TRBV6-5 and TRBJ2-3, with a tentative D call TRBD1 (6 bases). The V gene lost 9 bases and the J gene lost 3 bases, with 16 bases spanning the gap. The CDR3 has 14 residues. Germline values: CDR1 MNHEY, CDR2 SVGAGI. The CDR3 spells CASLSPGVTDTQYF. The DNA for the CDR3 is TGTGCCAGTCTGTCCCCAGGGGTGACAGATACGCAGTATTTT.

DNA of the CDR3: TGTGCCACCAGCAGACGGACAGGGGGCGGTCAGCCCCAGCATTTT. Translated, it gives CATSRRTGGGQPQHF. The chain combines TRBV15 with TRBJ1-5; TRBD1 matches 11 bases. This CDR3 has 15 residues. Germline V CDR1 and CDR2: LNHNV, YYDKDF (reference sequence). V shed 2 bases, J shed 6 bases, and the junction held 3 bases outside the gene matches.

J is TRBJ1-3 and V is TRBV30; D perhaps matches TRBD1 (6 bases). The CDR3 totals 12 residues. V gave up 1 base and J gave up 15 bases, with 16 bases separating them. Germline-derived CDR1 and CDR2 are GTSNPN and SVGIG (reference sequence). The CDR3 DNA sequence: TGTGCCTGGAGTGAAACAGGGACCCTGGGATATTTT. This sequence encodes CAWSETGTLGYF.

The chain joins TRBV27 to TRBJ1-6; TRBD1 aligns across 9 bases. The CDR3 is 14 amino acids. In germline, CDR1 is MNHEY, CDR2 SMNVEV (reference sequence). Trimming cost V 5 bases and J 8 bases; bases outside gene matches: 4. The CDR3 reads CASSRTGVDSPLHF. The CDR3 DNA sequence: TGTGCCAGCAGTAGGACAGGGGTTGATTCACCCCTCCACTTT.

J is TRBJ2-5 and V is TRBV6-5; 11 positions match TRBD2. V gave up 8 bases and J gave up 9 bases; unmatched junction bases: 11. CDR1 and CDR2 (germline): MNHEY, SVGAGI. The CDR3 totals 14 residues. CDR3 DNA sequence: TGTGCCAGCGGGACGCGGCTAGCGGGAGGATCCCAGTACTTC. It is translated as CASGTRLAGGSQYF.

The CDR3: CAISQGEDTEAFF. DNA for the CDR3: TGTGCCATCAGTCAGGGGGAGGACACTGAAGCTTTCTTT. The gene calls are TRBV10-3 and TRBJ1-1; 7 nucleotides align to TRBD1. This CDR3 spans 13 amino acids. Germline assignment: CDR1 ENHRY and CDR2 SYGVKD. Trimming cost V 5 bases and J 3 bases; bases outside gene matches: 3.

The rearrangement links TRBV24-1 to TRBJ2-3, with 10 bases matching TRBD2. The CDR3 has 15 amino acids. V dropped 4 bases and J dropped 6; count of bases not matched to a gene: 6. Germline assignment: CDR1 KGHDR and CDR2 SFDVKD. CDR3 sequence (DNA): TGTGCCACCAGTGAGGGGACTAGCGAGCTTGATACGCAGTATTTT. Protein product: CATSEGTSELDTQYF.

This rearrangement joins TRBV7-3 to TRBJ1-1; D unresolved. The CDR3 has 12 residues. Germline values: CDR1 SGHTA, CDR2 FQGTGA. V lost 5 bases, J lost 7 bases, and 11 bases lay in between. The CDR3 is CASSPFGVEAFF. The CDR3 region has the DNA TGTGCCAGCAGCCCGTTCGGGGTTGAAGCTTTCTTT.